Each of the 2 T cell receptor beta chains below was sequenced from the same sample in a study of Ad26.COV2.S vaccination and SARS-CoV-2 variants. Treatment in this sample: roughly 19 received Ad26.COV2.S at low or high dose, single or two shots; five or six received placebo; per-sample allocation not given. The samples date from day 63 after the first vaccine or placebo injection. TCRdb's copy holds only in-frame clones and misses some; the assay was immunoSEQ multiplex PCR. The sample consists of fewer than 900,000 clones, 89% of them appearing once. The specimen comprised peripheral blood, sampled in a trial of Ad26.COV2.S vaccine versus placebo. These receptors were collected from a person aged 18-60 years who received the Ad26.COV2.S COVID-19 vaccine or a placebo.

J is TRBJ2-2 and V is TRBV7-9; D possibly matches TRBD1 or TRBD2 (5 bases each). Trimming took 5 bases from V and 5 from J, leaving 18 bases between them. Germline CDR1 and CDR2: SEHNR and FQNEAQ (reference sequence). The CDR3 loop spans 16 amino acids. DNA for the CDR3: TGTGCCAGCAGCCCACCTGGGGGAGACCAGACCGGGGAGCTGTTTTTT. It translates to CASSPPGGDQTGELFF.

The chain has TRBV7-9 and TRBJ2-3, with D perhaps matching TRBD2 (5 bases). This CDR3 spans 13 amino acids. Looked up from germline, CDR1 is SEHNR and CDR2 is FQNEAQ (reference sequence). Trimming removed 2 bases from V and 11 bases from J, with 14 bases in between. The CDR3 loop is CASSLSPSREQYF. CDR3 in DNA: TGTGCCAGCAGCTTATCACCCTCGAGGGAGCAGTATTTT.